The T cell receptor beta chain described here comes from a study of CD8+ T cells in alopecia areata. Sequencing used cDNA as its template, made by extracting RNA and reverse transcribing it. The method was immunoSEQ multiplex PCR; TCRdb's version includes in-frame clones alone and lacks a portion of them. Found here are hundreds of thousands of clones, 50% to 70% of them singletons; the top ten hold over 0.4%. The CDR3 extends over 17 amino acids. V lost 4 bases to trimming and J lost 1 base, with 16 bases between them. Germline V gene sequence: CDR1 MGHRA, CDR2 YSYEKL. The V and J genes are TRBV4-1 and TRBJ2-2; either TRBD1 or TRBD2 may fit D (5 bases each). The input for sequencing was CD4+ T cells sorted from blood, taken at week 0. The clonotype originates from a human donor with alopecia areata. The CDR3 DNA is TGCGCCAGCAGCCCGGGGCTTCTTGGATGGAACACCGGGGAGCTGTTTTTT. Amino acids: CASSPGLLGWNTGELFF.